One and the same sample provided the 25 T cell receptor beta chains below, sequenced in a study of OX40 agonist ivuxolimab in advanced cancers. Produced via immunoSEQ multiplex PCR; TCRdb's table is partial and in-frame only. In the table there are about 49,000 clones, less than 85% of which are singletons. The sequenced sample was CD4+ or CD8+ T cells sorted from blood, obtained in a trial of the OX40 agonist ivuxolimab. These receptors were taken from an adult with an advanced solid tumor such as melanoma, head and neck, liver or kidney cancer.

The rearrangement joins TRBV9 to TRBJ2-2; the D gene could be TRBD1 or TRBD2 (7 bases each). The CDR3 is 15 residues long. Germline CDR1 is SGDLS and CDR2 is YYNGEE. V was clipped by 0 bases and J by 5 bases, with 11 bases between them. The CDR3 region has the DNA TGTGCCAGCAGCGTAGCAGGGGGAGGGACCGGGGAGCTGTTTTTT. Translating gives CASSVAGGGTGELFF.

DNA for the CDR3: TGTGCCAGCAACCAGGGGATGAACACTGAAGCTTTCTTT. This sequence encodes CASNQGMNTEAFF. The genes are TRBV9 and TRBJ1-1; perhaps TRBD1 as D (6 bases). This CDR3 contains 13 residues. The V end lost 6 bases, the J end lost 0 bases, and 9 bases lay between the germline ends. Germline assignment: CDR1 SGDLS and CDR2 YYNGEE.

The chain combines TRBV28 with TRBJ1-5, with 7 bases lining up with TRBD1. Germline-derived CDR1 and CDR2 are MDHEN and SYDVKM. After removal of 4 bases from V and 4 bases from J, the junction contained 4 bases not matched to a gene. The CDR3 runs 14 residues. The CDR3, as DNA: TGTGCCAGCAGTTCCCAGGGGGTGAATCAGCCCCAGCATTTT. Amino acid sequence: CASSSQGVNQPQHF.

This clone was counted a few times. This chain's CDR3 is CASSSGSYEQYV. As DNA, the CDR3 is TGTGCCAGCAGTTCCGGGAGCTACGAGCAGTACGTC. The gene calls are TRBV28 and TRBJ2-7; a possible D gene is TRBD2 (6 bases). CDR3 size: 12 residues. Germline loops: CDR1 MDHEN, CDR2 SYDVKM. V shed 4 bases and J shed 3 bases, with 7 bases lying between them.

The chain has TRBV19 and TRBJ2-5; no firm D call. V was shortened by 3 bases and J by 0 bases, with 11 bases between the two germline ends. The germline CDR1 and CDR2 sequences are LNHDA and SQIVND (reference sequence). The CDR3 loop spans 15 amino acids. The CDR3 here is CASSISQLYQETQYF. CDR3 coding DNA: TGTGCCAGTAGTATTAGCCAGCTGTACCAAGAGACCCAGTACTTC.

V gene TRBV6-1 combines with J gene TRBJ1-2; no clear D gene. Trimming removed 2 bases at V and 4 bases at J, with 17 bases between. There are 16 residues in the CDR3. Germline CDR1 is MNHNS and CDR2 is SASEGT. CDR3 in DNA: TGTGCCAGCAGTGAATTGCGGACTCCGGCGTCCTATGGCTACACCTTC. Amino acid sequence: CASSELRTPASYGYTF.

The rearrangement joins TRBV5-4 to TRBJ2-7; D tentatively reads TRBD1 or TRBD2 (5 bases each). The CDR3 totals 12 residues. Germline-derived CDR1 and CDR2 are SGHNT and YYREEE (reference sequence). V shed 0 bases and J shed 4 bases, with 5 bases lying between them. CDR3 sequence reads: CASSLGGYEQYF. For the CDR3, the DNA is TGTGCCAGCAGCTTGGGGGGGTACGAGCAGTACTTC. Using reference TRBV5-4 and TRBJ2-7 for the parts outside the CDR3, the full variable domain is ETGVTQSPTHLIKTRGQQVTLRCSSQSGHNTVSWYQQALGQGPQFIFQYYREEENGRGNFPPRFSGLQFPNYSSELNVNALELDDSALYLCASSLGGYEQYFGPGTRLTVT.

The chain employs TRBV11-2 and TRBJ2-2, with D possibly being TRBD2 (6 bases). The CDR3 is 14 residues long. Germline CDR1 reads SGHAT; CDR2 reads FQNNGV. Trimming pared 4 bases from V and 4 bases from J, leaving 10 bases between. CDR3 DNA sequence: TGTGCCAGCAGCTCGGGACTGTTCACCGGGGAGCTGTTTTTT. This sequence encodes CASSSGLFTGELFF. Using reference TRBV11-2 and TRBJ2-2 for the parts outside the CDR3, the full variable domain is EAGVAQSPRYKIIEKRQSVAFWCNPISGHATLYWYQQILGQGPKLLIQFQNNGVVDDSQLPKDRFSAERLKGVDSTLKIQPAKLEDSAVYLCASSSGLFTGELFFGEGSRLTVL.

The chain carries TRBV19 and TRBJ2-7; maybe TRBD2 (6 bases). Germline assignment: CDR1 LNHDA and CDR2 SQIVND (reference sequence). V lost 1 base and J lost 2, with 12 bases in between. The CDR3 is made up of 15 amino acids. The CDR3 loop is CASSIVGGSPYEQYF. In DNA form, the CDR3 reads TGTGCCAGTAGTATAGTTGGGGGGAGTCCCTACGAGCAGTACTTC.

The CDR3: CASSLAELYEQYV. In nucleotides, the CDR3 is TGTGCCAGCAGCTTAGCGGAACTCTACGAGCAGTACGTC. The chain uses TRBV11-2 and TRBJ2-7; the D is unclear. This CDR3 spans 13 amino acids. The germline V gene has CDR1 SGHAT and CDR2 FQNNGV. The V and J ends lost 1 base and 3 bases respectively, with 7 bases between them.

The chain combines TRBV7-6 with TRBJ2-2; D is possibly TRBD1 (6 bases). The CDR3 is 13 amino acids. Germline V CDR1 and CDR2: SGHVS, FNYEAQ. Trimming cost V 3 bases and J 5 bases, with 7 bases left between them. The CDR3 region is CASSFQGTGELFF. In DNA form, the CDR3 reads TGTGCCAGCAGCTTTCAGGGGACCGGGGAGCTGTTTTTT.

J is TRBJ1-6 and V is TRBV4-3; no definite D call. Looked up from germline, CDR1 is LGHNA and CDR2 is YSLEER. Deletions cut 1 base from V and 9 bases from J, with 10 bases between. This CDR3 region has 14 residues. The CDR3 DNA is TGCGCCAGCAGCCAAGTAATCGGTAGTTCACCCCTCCACTTT. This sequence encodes CASSQVIGSSPLHF.

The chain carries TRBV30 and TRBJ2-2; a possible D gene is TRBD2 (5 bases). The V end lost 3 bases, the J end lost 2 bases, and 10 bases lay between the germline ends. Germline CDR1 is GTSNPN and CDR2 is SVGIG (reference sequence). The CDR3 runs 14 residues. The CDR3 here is CAWRGAANTGELFF. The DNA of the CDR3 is TGTGCCTGGAGGGGAGCGGCTAACACCGGGGAGCTGTTTTTT.

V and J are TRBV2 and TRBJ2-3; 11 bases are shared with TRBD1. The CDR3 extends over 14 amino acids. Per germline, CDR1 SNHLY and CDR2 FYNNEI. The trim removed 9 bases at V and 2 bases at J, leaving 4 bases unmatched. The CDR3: CARGQGAITDTQYF. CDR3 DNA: TGTGCCAGAGGACAGGGGGCTATCACAGATACGCAGTATTTT.

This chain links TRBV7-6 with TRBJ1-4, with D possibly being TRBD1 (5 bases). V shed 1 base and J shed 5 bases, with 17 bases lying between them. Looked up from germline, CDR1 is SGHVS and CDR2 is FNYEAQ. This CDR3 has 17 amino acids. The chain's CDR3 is CASSLVRPTGPNEKLFF. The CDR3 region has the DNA TGTGCCAGCAGCTTAGTTCGCCCCACAGGTCCCAATGAAAAACTGTTTTTT.

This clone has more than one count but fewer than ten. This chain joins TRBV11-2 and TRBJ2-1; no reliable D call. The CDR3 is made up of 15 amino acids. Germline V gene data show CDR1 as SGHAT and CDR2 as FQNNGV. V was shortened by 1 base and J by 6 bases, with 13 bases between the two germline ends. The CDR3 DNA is TGTGCCAGCAGCTTAGCTAACTCCGGACCCAATGAGCAGTTCTTC. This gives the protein CASSLANSGPNEQFF. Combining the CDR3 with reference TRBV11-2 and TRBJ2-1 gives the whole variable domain EAGVAQSPRYKIIEKRQSVAFWCNPISGHATLYWYQQILGQGPKLLIQFQNNGVVDDSQLPKDRFSAERLKGVDSTLKIQPAKLEDSAVYLCASSLANSGPNEQFFGPGTRLTVL.

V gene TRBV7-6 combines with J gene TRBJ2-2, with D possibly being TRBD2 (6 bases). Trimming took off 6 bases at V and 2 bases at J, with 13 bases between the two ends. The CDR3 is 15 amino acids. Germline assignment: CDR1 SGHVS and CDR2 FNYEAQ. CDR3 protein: CASSSTGTNTGELFF. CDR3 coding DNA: TGTGCCAGCAGTTCAACCGGGACTAACACCGGGGAGCTGTTTTTT.

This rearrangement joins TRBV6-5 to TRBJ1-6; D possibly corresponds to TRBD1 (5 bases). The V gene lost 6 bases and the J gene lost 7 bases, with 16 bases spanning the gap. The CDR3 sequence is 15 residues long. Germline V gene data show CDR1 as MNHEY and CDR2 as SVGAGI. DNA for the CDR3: TGTGCCAGCAGCCCTCACCGGGGCCTAAATTCACCCCTCCACTTT. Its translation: CASSPHRGLNSPLHF.

The CDR3 region has the DNA TGTGCCAGCAGCTCACAGGGGCGGGGGCTAGATACGCAGTATTTT. Translating it yields CASSSQGRGLDTQYF. The chain couples TRBV5-5 to TRBJ2-3; tentatively, D is TRBD1 or TRBD2 (7 bases each). The CDR3 contains 15 residues. V dropped 3 bases and J dropped 5 bases, with 16 bases sitting between them. Per the germline V gene, CDR1 is SGHKS and CDR2 is YYEKEE (reference sequence).

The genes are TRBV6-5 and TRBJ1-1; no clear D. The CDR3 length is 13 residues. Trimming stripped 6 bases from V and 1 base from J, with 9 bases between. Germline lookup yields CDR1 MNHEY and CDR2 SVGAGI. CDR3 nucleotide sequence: TGTGCCAGCAGACAGATCGAGAACACTGAAGCTTTCTTT. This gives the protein CASRQIENTEAFF.

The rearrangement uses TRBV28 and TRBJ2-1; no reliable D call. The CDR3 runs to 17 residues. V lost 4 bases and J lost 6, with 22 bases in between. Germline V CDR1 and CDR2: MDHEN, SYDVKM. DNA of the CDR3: TGTGCCAGCAGTTCCCCTATAGGTTTTTTCAGATTCAATGAGCAGTTCTTC. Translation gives CASSSPIGFFRFNEQFF.

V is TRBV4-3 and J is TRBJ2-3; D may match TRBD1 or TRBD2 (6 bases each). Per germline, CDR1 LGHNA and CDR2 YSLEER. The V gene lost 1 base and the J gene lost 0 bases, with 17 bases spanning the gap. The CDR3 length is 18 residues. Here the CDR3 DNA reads TGCGCCAGCAGCCAAGTTCTCGGGGGCAGGTTTAGCACAGATACGCAGTATTTT. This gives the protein CASSQVLGGRFSTDTQYF.

The DNA for the CDR3 is TGCGCCAGCAGTCAATCGAAAAAACAGGGGGCGCGCTATGAGCAGTTCTTC. This encodes CASSQSKKQGARYEQFF. The J gene is TRBJ2-1, the V gene TRBV23-1; 9 nucleotides line up with TRBD1. TRBV23-1 is marked as an open reading frame, function uncertain. Trimming removed 0 bases from V and 8 bases from J; junction bases left unmatched: 11. The CDR3 is 17 amino acids.

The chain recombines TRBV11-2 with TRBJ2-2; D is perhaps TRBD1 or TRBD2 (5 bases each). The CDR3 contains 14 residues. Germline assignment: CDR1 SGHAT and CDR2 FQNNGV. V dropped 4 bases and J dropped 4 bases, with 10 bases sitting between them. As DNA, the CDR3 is TGTGCCAGCAGCTCGGGACCTATCACCGGGGAGCTGTTTTTT. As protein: CASSSGPITGELFF.

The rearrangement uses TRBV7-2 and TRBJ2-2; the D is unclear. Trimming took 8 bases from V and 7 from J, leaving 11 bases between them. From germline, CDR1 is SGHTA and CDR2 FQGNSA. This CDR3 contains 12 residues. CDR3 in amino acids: CASATGFGELFF. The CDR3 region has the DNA TGTGCCAGCGCGACCGGGTTCGGGGAGCTGTTTTTT.